This is a list of T cell receptor beta chains from one sample in a study of blood T cell repertoires in COVID-19. Measured with immunoSEQ multiplex PCR; TCRdb has only the in-frame clones, and not every one. The sample has 120,000 or so clones, 70% to 85% seen once. The sequenced sample consisted of peripheral blood. The receptors come from a woman aged 50 to 60 with acute or convalescent COVID-19. CDR3s include the opening cysteine and the closing phenylalanine or tryptophan.

TRBV19	TRBJ1-1	CASIGHPEAFF
TRBV24-1	TRBJ1-1	CATPPRDRENWTEAFF
TRBV3-1/TRBV3-2	TRBJ1-3	CASSHGTPSSGNTIYF
TRBV19	TRBJ1-6	CASTRDIRTDSPLHF
TRBV5-1	TRBJ1-6	CASSLGQLKSPLHF
TRBV13	TRBJ1-1	CASSSGTGLTEAFF
TRBV5-5	TRBJ1-2	CASSLRVGNYGYTF
TRBV3-1/TRBV3-2	TRBJ2-2	CASSLRETGTGELFF
TRBV14	TRBJ1-2	CASSQAGGGYTF
TRBV2	TRBJ1-5	CASKRQGNQPQHF
TRBV6-1	TRBJ1-1	CASSGIGTDGDTEAFF
TRBV6-4	TRBJ2-2	CASSDSQGRADTGELFF
TRBV19	TRBJ2-1	CASIGWGDEQFF
TRBV28	TRBJ1-2	CASQIQGYGYTF
TRBV19	TRBJ1-6	CASSTDERAPLHF
TRBV4-1	TRBJ1-4	CASSQVVFLAQNEKLFF
TRBV9	TRBJ2-1	CASQGVAGGLENEQFF
TRBV2	TRBJ1-2	CASSAGQGGYGYTF
TRBV27	TRBJ2-1	CATRFAGYEQFF
TRBV3-1/TRBV3-2	TRBJ1-1	CASRGTGVEAFF
TRBV2	TRBJ1-1	CASSEVWLTDPDSNTEAFF
TRBV29-1	TRBJ1-1	CSILERPTRLRSEAFF
TRBV19	TRBJ2-2	CASSIGYSGPGELFF
TRBV9	TRBJ2-7	CASSPREGPYEQYF
TRBV7-8	TRBJ2-3	CASSFGGPAVDTQYF
TRBV19	TRBJ1-3	CATRTGIPAADIYF
TRBV6-5	TRBJ1-4	CASRLTGQREKLFF
TRBV5-1	TRBJ1-6	CASSPGQGEYNSPLHF
TRBV5-1	TRBJ1-4	CASSLGPHRVGEKLFF
TRBV20-1	TRBJ2-3	CSASIAGAGDTQYF
TRBV28	TRBJ2-3	CASSLWGGDLDTQYF
TRBV28	TRBJ2-1	CASSFSGGTYNEQFF
TRBV30	TRBJ2-1	CAWSGSGDEQFF
TRBV4-2	TRBJ2-1	CASKTSGGAGNEQFF
TRBV5-1	TRBJ1-3	CASLEQGAGNTIYF
TRBV10-3	TRBJ2-2	CAISATGVGTGELFF
TRBV10-3	TRBJ1-6	CAISESSGGSSPLHF
TRBV19	TRBJ1-5	CASSLRTGNQPQHF
TRBV11-1	TRBJ1-5	CASSFQSNQPQHF
TRBV10-3	TRBJ2-1	CAIAGGRDNEQFF
TRBV9	TRBJ2-3	CASTRLTASTDTQYF
TRBV19	TRBJ2-3	CASSRTGTGLADTQYF
TRBV5-1	TRBJ1-4	CASSSRDSINEKLFF
TRBV12-5	TRBJ2-2	CASEITGTMPTGELFF
TRBV20-1	TRBJ1-4	CSASEDREDGKLFF
TRBV12-3/TRBV12-4	TRBJ1-1	CASSFGRDTEAFF
TRBV6-5	TRBJ2-3	CASSIQGMTDTQYF
TRBV5-3	TRBJ1-1	CARSWEGQGASLNTEAFF
TRBV10-1	TRBJ1-6	CASSESGGRSPLHF
TRBV6-4	TRBJ2-2	CASSSTGGDGELFF
TRBV2	TRBJ1-5	CASSEIQGKQPQHF
TRBV2	TRBJ2-7	CASSDRTDYEQYF
TRBV15	TRBJ1-1	CATSRVPGTGGALNTEAFF
TRBV19	TRBJ1-2	CASHQVDRGYGYTF